The rows below give T cell receptor beta chains drawn from one sample of a study of beta chain features in type 1 diabetes. Using immunoSEQ multiplex PCR, the repertoire was profiled, and TCRdb retains in-frame clones only, with some absent. The sample contains hundreds of thousands of clones, over 12% of which appear only once. The sample comprised naive CD4+ T cells from blood. These receptors were collected from a young man with type 1 diabetes. Each CDR3 is given with its conserved first and last residue. The D gene is left open where the match is weak. Clone size is given for some rows only: seen once, a few or many times, or a class if the clone is expanded.

size | J | length | D | V | CDR3 | DNA
. | TRBJ2-7 | 17 | TRBD1 | TRBV9 | CASSPRQGLTTSYEQYF | TGTGCCAGCAGCCCGAGACAGGGATTAACCACCTCCTACGAGCAGTACTTC
few | TRBJ2-4 | 15 | TRBD1 | TRBV28 | CASSLGGATKNIQYF | TGTGCCAGCAGTCTAGGGGGCGCCACCAAAAACATTCAGTACTTC
few | TRBJ2-7 | 15 | TRBD1 | TRBV29-1 | CSVGRGTGGSHEQYF | TGCAGCGTTGGTCGGGGAACAGGGGGCTCCCACGAGCAGTACTTC
few | TRBJ2-1 | 13 | . | TRBV5-1 | CASQIMGFNEQFF | TGCGCCAGCCAGATTATGGGGTTCAATGAGCAGTTCTTC
. | TRBJ2-2 | 16 | TRBD2 | TRBV5-4 | CASSFTGGGNTGELFF | TGTGCCAGCAGCTTCACGGGCGGGGGAAACACCGGGGAGCTGTTTTTT
. | TRBJ1-2 | 13 | TRBD1 | TRBV30 | CAWVRDRGYGYTF | TGTGCCTGGGTGCGGGACAGGGGCTATGGCTACACCTTC
few | TRBJ2-6 | 19 | . | TRBV4-2 | CASSPGPTATNSGANVLTF | TGTGCCAGCAGCCCAGGACCGACAGCTACAAACTCTGGGGCCAACGTCCTGACTTTC
. | TRBJ1-2 | 18 | . | TRBV27 | CASSSPLRGQPPDYGYTF | TGTGCCAGCAGTTCCCCCCTCCGTGGGCAGCCCCCAGACTATGGCTACACCTTC
few | TRBJ2-2 | 12 | . | TRBV19 | CASSPKTGELFF | TGTGCCAGTAGTCCTAAAACCGGGGAGCTGTTTTTT
few | TRBJ1-2 | 14 | . | TRBV6-5 | CASTLLGGEVGYTF | TGTGCCAGCACCCTGTTGGGGGGCGAGGTTGGCTACACCTTC
. | TRBJ2-2 | 17 | . | TRBV4-2 | CASSQATAGASTGELFF | TGTGCCAGCAGCCAAGCTACCGCGGGGGCCAGCACCGGGGAGCTGTTTTTT
. | TRBJ1-6 | 17 | . | TRBV4-3 | CASSQDNREAIDSPLHF | TGCGCCAGCAGCCAAGACAACAGGGAGGCGATCGATTCACCCCTCCACTTT
few | TRBJ1-1 | 14 | . | TRBV9 | CASSATGTPTEAFF | TGTGCCAGCAGCGCAACCGGGACCCCCACTGAAGCTTTCTTT
. | TRBJ2-5 | 14 | TRBD1 | TRBV5-1 | CASSPGTGQETQYF | TGCGCCAGCAGCCCCGGGACAGGCCAAGAGACCCAGTACTTC
. | TRBJ2-7 | 12 | . | TRBV28 | CASRPGFYEQYF | TGTGCCAGCAGGCCAGGGTTTTACGAGCAGTACTTC
. | TRBJ2-2 | 13 | . | TRBV29-1 | CSVKTGNTGELFF | TGCAGCGTTAAAACAGGGAACACCGGGGAGCTGTTTTTT
. | TRBJ2-3 | 12 | . | TRBV5-4 | CASSLHTDTQYF | TGTGCCAGCAGCCTGCACACAGATACGCAGTATTTT
few | TRBJ2-2 | 15 | TRBD1 | TRBV18 | CASSRDRPRTGELFF | TGTGCCAGCTCACGGGACAGGCCGAGGACCGGGGAGCTGTTTTTT
few | TRBJ2-7 | 15 | . | TRBV2 | CASRYREIVSYEQYF | TGTGCCAGCAGGTACAGGGAGATCGTGTCCTACGAGCAGTACTTC
. | TRBJ2-7 | 14 | TRBD2 | TRBV28 | CASSSSGSTTEQYF | TGTGCCAGCAGTTCTAGCGGTTCTACAACCGAGCAGTACTTC
. | TRBJ2-2 | 11 | . | TRBV18 | CASSIRGELFF | TGTGCCAGCTCCATCAGGGGGGAGCTGTTTTTT
. | TRBJ2-7 | 15 | . | TRBV5-1 | CASSLAGKISYEQYF | TGCGCCAGCAGCTTGGCCGGGAAGATCTCCTACGAGCAGTACTTC
few | TRBJ2-6 | 16 | TRBD1 | TRBV25-1 | CASSGQGFSGANVLTF | TGTGCCAGCAGCGGACAGGGGTTCTCTGGGGCCAACGTCCTGACTTTC
. | TRBJ2-5 | 12 | . | TRBV5-4 | CASSLEGETQYF | TGTGCCAGCAGCTTGGAGGGGGAGACCCAGTACTTC
. | TRBJ2-5 | 16 | TRBD2 | TRBV11-2 | CASSSPGLAGKETQYF | TGTGCCAGCAGCTCGCCAGGGCTAGCGGGGAAAGAGACCCAGTACTTC
. | TRBJ2-3 | 12 | . | TRBV2 | CASSDSGDTQYF | TGTGCCAGCAGTGATAGTGGGGATACGCAGTATTTT
. | TRBJ1-2 | 15 | . | TRBV30 | CACEIRGRPNYGYTF | TGTGCCTGCGAAATTCGGGGCAGGCCCAACTATGGCTACACCTTC
once | TRBJ2-7 | 13 | . | TRBV6-5 | CASSSAGGRGKYF | TGTGCCAGCAGTTCCGCGGGGGGCAGGGGGAAGTACTTC
. | TRBJ2-1 | 17 | . | TRBV5-1 | CASSSESARSGYNEQFF | TGCGCCAGCAGCTCAGAGAGTGCCCGCAGCGGTTACAATGAGCAGTTCTTC
few | TRBJ2-7 | 16 | . | TRBV15 | CATSRDLGTIIYEQYF | TGTGCCACCAGCAGAGATCTGGGGACGATTATCTACGAGCAGTACTTC
. | TRBJ2-7 | 15 | TRBD2 | TRBV19 | CASSFYAGVSYEQYF | TGTGCCAGTAGTTTCTATGCGGGAGTCTCCTACGAGCAGTACTTC
. | TRBJ1-4 | 12 | . | TRBV2 | CASSLSGEKLFF | TGTGCCAGCAGTTTAAGCGGGGAAAAACTGTTTTTT
. | TRBJ2-7 | 14 | TRBD1 | TRBV5-1 | CASSLDRGQVEQYF | TGCGCCAGCAGCTTAGACAGGGGGCAGGTCGAACAGTACTTC
few | TRBJ2-3 | 14 | . | TRBV18 | CASSPPRGTDTQYF | TGTGCCAGCTCACCTCCGCGTGGCACAGATACGCAGTATTTT
few | TRBJ2-2 | 14 | TRBD1 | TRBV30 | CASARTGKAGELFF | TGTGCCTCGGCCCGGACAGGGAAGGCCGGGGAGCTGTTTTTT
. | TRBJ2-1 | 17 | TRBD2 | TRBV6-1 | CASSEELAGGVYNEQFF | TGTGCCAGCAGTGAAGAACTGGCGGGGGGCGTCTACAATGAGCAGTTCTTC
. | TRBJ2-7 | 14 | . | TRBV18 | CASSQAGSSYEQYF | TGTGCCAGCTCACAAGCCGGCAGCTCCTACGAGCAGTACTTC
. | TRBJ2-3 | 12 | . | TRBV19 | CASSMEGRTQYF | TGTGCCAGTAGTATGGAAGGGCGGACGCAGTATTTT
few | TRBJ2-7 | 14 | . | TRBV7-9 | CASSLAGDSYEQYF | TGTGCCAGCAGCTTAGCGGGCGACTCCTACGAGCAGTACTTC
few | TRBJ2-1 | 14 | . | TRBV7-2 | CASSPAGMYNEQFF | TGTGCCAGCAGCCCAGCGGGCATGTACAATGAGCAGTTCTTC
few | TRBJ1-4 | 17 | TRBD1 | TRBV7-2 | CASSGSRTGAYGEKLFF | TGTGCCAGCAGCGGTTCAAGGACAGGGGCGTATGGTGAAAAACTGTTTTTT
. | TRBJ2-2 | 14 | . | TRBV19 | CASSFGQYTGELFF | TGTGCCAGTAGTTTCGGACAGTACACCGGGGAGCTGTTTTTT
. | TRBJ1-2 | 15 | . | TRBV4-3 | CASSQEPVGKYGYTF | TGCGCCAGCAGCCAAGAACCCGTGGGGAAATATGGCTACACCTTC
. | TRBJ1-2 | 14 | . | TRBV7-9 | CASRLWPSPYGYTF | TGTGCCAGCAGGTTATGGCCCTCCCCCTATGGCTACACCTTC
few | TRBJ1-4 | 15 | TRBD1 | TRBV2 | CASSRDSARNEKLFF | TGTGCCAGCAGCCGGGACAGCGCAAGGAATGAAAAACTGTTTTTT
few | TRBJ1-5 | 12 | . | TRBV28 | CAISNSNQPQHF | TGTGCCATCTCCAATTCCAATCAGCCCCAGCATTTT
few | TRBJ2-3 | 14 | . | TRBV4-3 | CASSQVRGVDTQYF | TGCGCCAGCAGCCAAGTAAGGGGGGTAGATACGCAGTATTTT
. | TRBJ1-5 | 15 | . | TRBV9 | CASSVTPNSNQPQHF | TGTGCCAGCAGTGTCACCCCAAATAGCAATCAGCCCCAGCATTTT
few | TRBJ1-1 | 15 | . | TRBV19 | CASSETVTRPTEAFF | TGTGCCAGTAGTGAGACGGTGACCCGCCCCACTGAAGCTTTCTTT
few | TRBJ1-4 | 14 | . | TRBV5-4 | CASSLRTREEKLFF | TGTGCCAGCAGCTTGCGGACCAGGGAGGAAAAACTGTTTTTT
. | TRBJ1-4 | 15 | . | TRBV30 | CAWSVHWGTNEKLFF | TGTGCCTGGAGTGTACATTGGGGGACTAATGAAAAACTGTTTTTT
. | TRBJ1-4 | 14 | TRBD1 | TRBV30 | CAWSHGTVNEKLFF | TGTGCCTGGAGTCACGGGACAGTGAATGAAAAACTGTTTTTT
. | TRBJ2-7 | 15 | . | TRBV5-1 | CASSPRVASSYEQYF | TGCGCCAGCAGCCCGAGGGTCGCGAGCTCCTACGAGCAGTACTTC